A selection of T cell receptor beta chains follows, all from one sample in a study of CD8+ T cells in alopecia areata. This table comes from immunoSEQ multiplex PCR, and its TCRdb copy is limited to in-frame clones, with some not included. The table includes roughly 40,000 clones, around half detected once. The material sequenced was CD4+ Tregs sorted from blood. These receptors were obtained from a human donor with alopecia areata. CDR3s include the opening cysteine and the closing phenylalanine or tryptophan. Fields, in order: clone size, V gene, D gene, J gene, CDR3 protein, CDR3 DNA. D genes are given only for firm matches. Clone size is shown for a subset of rows, as once, few, many or a class of expanded clone.

>few|TRBV29-1|TRBD1|TRBJ2-7
CSVSQGVGSYEQYF
TGCAGCGTATCACAGGGGGTGGGCTCCTACGAGCAGTACTTC
>.|TRBV12-5|.|TRBJ2-3
CASGLYAGITDTQYF
TGTGCTAGTGGTTTGTACGCTGGTATCACAGATACGCAGTATTTT
>few|TRBV18|.|TRBJ2-7
CASSPEYGAYEQYF
TGTGCCAGCTCACCAGAGTACGGTGCCTACGAGCAGTACTTC
>.|TRBV2|TRBD1|TRBJ1-6
CASSRQGHNSPLHF
TGTGCCAGCAGTAGACAGGGTCACAATTCACCCCTCCACTTT
>.|TRBV7-6|.|TRBJ2-7
CASSLQGGGQNRYEQYF
TGTGCCAGCAGCTTACAGGGGGGAGGGCAGAACCGCTACGAGCAGTACTTC
>.|TRBV10-2|.|TRBJ2-4
CASSAGGGGNIQYF
TGCGCCAGCAGTGCCGGGGGTGGAGGAAACATTCAGTACTTC
>.|TRBV7-2|.|TRBJ2-7
CASSLTRDPGSYEQYF
TGTGCCAGCAGCTTAACAAGGGACCCAGGCTCCTACGAGCAGTACTTC
>few|TRBV2|TRBD2|TRBJ2-1
CASSEALGSSGSSYNEQFF
TGTGCCAGCAGTGAAGCGCTTGGGTCTAGCGGGAGCTCCTACAATGAGCAGTTCTTC
>.|TRBV19|.|TRBJ2-4
CASKPGPVANIQYF
TGTGCCAGTAAGCCGGGTCCGGTGGCAAACATTCAGTACTTC
>.|TRBV7-2|.|TRBJ1-1
CASSLVSGMDTEAFF
TGTGCCAGCAGCTTAGTCTCGGGGATGGACACTGAAGCTTTCTTT
>few|TRBV13|TRBD2|TRBJ2-7
CASGQREGRLIYEQYF
TGTGCCAGCGGGCAGCGGGAGGGCCGATTAATCTACGAGCAGTACTTC
>.|TRBV11-2|TRBD1|TRBJ2-3
CASSLRGLTQRDTQYF
TGTGCCAGCAGCTTAAGGGGGCTTACCCAGCGGGATACGCAGTATTTT
>.|TRBV4-1|TRBD2|TRBJ2-1
CASSTSGGVSYNEQFF
TGCGCCAGCAGCACTAGCGGGGGGGTCTCCTACAATGAGCAGTTCTTC
>.|TRBV5-1|.|TRBJ2-1
CASRMEEPSSEQFF
TGCGCCAGCAGAATGGAGGAACCCAGCAGTGAGCAGTTCTTC
>.|TRBV5-1|.|TRBJ2-7
CASSPRTARDFNEQYF
TGCGCCAGCAGCCCCCGGACAGCGAGGGACTTTAACGAGCAGTACTTC
>.|TRBV28|.|TRBJ1-2
CASSWQGYGYTF
TGTGCCAGCAGCTGGCAGGGCTATGGCTACACCTTC
>.|TRBV7-3|.|TRBJ2-7
CASSLTGQKVGEQYF
TGTGCCAGCAGCTTAACAGGGCAGAAGGTGGGCGAGCAGTACTTC
>.|TRBV28|TRBD2|TRBJ2-7
CASSYGLAMKEQYF
TGTGCCAGCAGTTACGGACTAGCGATGAAAGAGCAGTACTTC
>few|TRBV4-1|.|TRBJ2-7
CASSQGRGTPPYEQYF
TGCGCCAGCAGCCAAGGAAGGGGGACTCCCCCCTACGAGCAGTACTTC
>.|TRBV6-6|.|TRBJ2-7
CASARDYEQYF
TGTGCCAGCGCTAGAGATTACGAGCAGTACTTC
>.|TRBV18|.|TRBJ2-7
CASSPPVGGESYEQYF
TGTGCCAGCTCACCCCCGGTAGGGGGTGAGTCCTACGAGCAGTACTTC
>few|TRBV2|TRBD1|TRBJ1-1
CASSVDRGSPEAFF
TGTGCCAGCAGTGTTGACAGGGGAAGCCCTGAAGCTTTCTTT
>few|TRBV20-1|.|TRBJ2-2
CSARESGELFF
TGCAGTGCTAGAGAAAGCGGGGAGCTGTTTTTT
>.|TRBV11-1|TRBD2|TRBJ2-3
CASRPGGDTQYF
TGTGCCAGCAGACCCGGGGGGGATACGCAGTATTTT
>.|TRBV19|.|TRBJ2-2
CASSRERFAGELFF
TGTGCCAGTAGTAGGGAGCGGTTTGCCGGGGAGCTGTTTTTT
>.|TRBV27|.|TRBJ2-1
CASSPGLALNNEQFF
TGTGCCAGCAGTCCCGGTTTGGCCCTAAACAATGAGCAGTTCTTC
>.|TRBV7-9|TRBD1|TRBJ2-1
CASSLDRWQEQFF
TGTGCCAGCAGCTTGGACAGGTGGCAAGAGCAGTTCTTC
>.|TRBV6-1|.|TRBJ2-7
CASSFLASHEQYF
TGTGCCAGCAGTTTCCTAGCGTCCCACGAGCAGTACTTC
>few|TRBV20-1|TRBD2|TRBJ2-5
CSARTSGPSYF
TGCAGTGCTAGGACTAGCGGGCCTTCTTACTTC
>few|TRBV7-9|.|TRBJ2-7
CASSPDSTYEQYF
TGTGCCAGCAGCCCCGACAGTACCTACGAGCAGTACTTC
>.|TRBV7-9|.|TRBJ1-2
CASSLYQFGYTF
TGTGCCAGCAGCTTATACCAGTTCGGCTACACCTTC
>.|TRBV5-4|TRBD2|TRBJ2-1
CASRPAGGSYNEQFF
TGTGCCAGCAGGCCGGCGGGAGGCTCCTACAATGAGCAGTTCTTC
>.|TRBV11-2|.|TRBJ2-7
CASSPRSEQYF
TGTGCCAGCAGCCCCCGTAGCGAGCAGTACTTC
>.|TRBV5-1|TRBD2|TRBJ2-7
CASSQTSGDHYEQYF
TGCGCCAGCAGCCAGACTAGCGGGGACCACTACGAGCAGTACTTC
>.|TRBV29-1|.|TRBJ2-1
CSADSSYNEQFF
TGCAGCGCGGACAGCTCCTACAATGAGCAGTTCTTC
>.|TRBV7-9|TRBD1|TRBJ1-2
CASSLPGQGVYTF
TGTGCCAGCAGCTTACCCGGGCAGGGGGTCTACACCTTC
>few|TRBV7-3|TRBD1|TRBJ2-1
CASSLNPGQGAEFF
TGTGCCAGCAGCTTAAACCCCGGGCAGGGGGCTGAGTTCTTC
>.|TRBV5-4|.|TRBJ1-2
CASSWGGRSNYGYTF
TGTGCCAGCAGCTGGGGGGGGAGATCTAACTATGGCTACACCTTC
>few|TRBV19|TRBD1|TRBJ2-4
CASRTGGVDIQYF
TGTGCCAGTAGGACAGGGGGCGTGGACATTCAGTACTTC
>.|TRBV2|.|TRBJ2-3
CASSEVPDGTQYF
TGTGCCAGCAGTGAAGTGCCTGATGGTACGCAGTATTTT
>.|TRBV29-1|.|TRBJ2-3
CSGMGGNTQYF
TGCAGCGGGATGGGTGGGAATACGCAGTATTTT
>.|TRBV7-3|TRBD1|TRBJ2-3
CASSSQGPTDTQYF
TGTGCCAGCAGCTCACAGGGGCCCACAGATACGCAGTATTTT
>.|TRBV5-1|.|TRBJ1-5
CASSDGGNQPQHF
TGCGCCAGCAGCGATGGTGGCAATCAGCCCCAGCATTTT
>few|TRBV7-2|.|TRBJ2-3
CASRLAAGQRTDTQYF
TGTGCCAGCAGGTTAGCCGCAGGACAGCGCACAGATACGCAGTATTTT
>.|TRBV5-4|.|TRBJ2-5
CASSLGTDARETQYF
TGTGCCAGCAGCCTCGGGACCGACGCGCGGGAGACCCAGTACTTC
>.|TRBV7-3|.|TRBJ1-6
CASSLNSGNYNSPLHF
TGTGCCAGCAGCTTAAACTCTGGAAACTATAATTCACCCCTCCACTTT
>.|TRBV5-1|TRBD2|TRBJ2-5
CASSQNRGEETQYF
TGCGCCAGCAGCCAGAATCGGGGGGAAGAGACCCAGTACTTC
>.|TRBV28|.|TRBJ2-1
CASSPRHQGYYNEQFF
TGTGCCAGCAGCCCTCGTCATCAGGGGTATTACAATGAGCAGTTCTTC